What follows are 20 T cell receptor beta chains derived from one specimen sequenced in a study of OX40 agonist ivuxolimab in advanced cancers. Library method: the immunoSEQ multiplex PCR assay. TCRdb provides this immuneACCESS table in a form limited to in-frame rearrangements. Some clones are lacking; in checked studies, under half of them reflect an unresolved V gene, and why the rest are absent is not known. The sample table contains 100,000 to 150,000 clones; only one count was recorded for around 93% of them. Together, the top ten hold 0.15% to 0.16% of the sample. This specimen consisted of CD4+ or CD8+ T cells sorted from blood, obtained in a trial of the OX40 agonist ivuxolimab. These receptor sequences come from an adult with an advanced solid tumor such as melanoma, head and neck, liver or kidney cancer.

J is TRBJ2-5 and V is TRBV18; 7 bases fit TRBD1. V was clipped by 2 bases and J by 5 bases; unmatched bases: 11. Germline V lookup: CDR1 KGHSH, CDR2 LQKENI. The CDR3 has 16 residues. CDR3 coding DNA: TGTGCCAGCTCACCAACCCCCGGGGACAGTGGGGAGACCCAGTACTTC. This codes for CASSPTPGDSGETQYF.

The rearrangement joins TRBV5-4 to TRBJ2-3; 7 bases line up with TRBD2. Trimming took 2 bases from V and 3 from J; bases not matched to a gene: 6. Germline CDR1 is SGHNT and CDR2 is YYREEE (reference sequence). The CDR3 is 15 amino acids. In DNA, the CDR3 is TGTGCCAGCAGCTTTGGACTAGAGCTAACAGATACGCAGTATTTT. Its protein product is CASSFGLELTDTQYF.

CDR3 DNA: TGTGCCAGCTCAACGTACCAAGAGACCCAGTACTTC. This codes for CASSTYQETQYF. This chain connects TRBV18 to TRBJ2-5; D gene ambiguous. V lost 5 bases to trimming and J lost 0 bases, with 4 bases between them. Germline V gene lookup returns CDR1 KGHSH and CDR2 LQKENI. CDR3 length: 12 residues.

V and J are TRBV5-1 and TRBJ2-7; TRBD1 agrees at 8 bases. Germline V CDR1 and CDR2: SGHRS, YFSETQ. The CDR3 consists of 14 residues. J gave up 2 bases and V 3 bases, and 4 bases lay outside the gene matches. DNA for the CDR3: TGCGCCAGCAGCTGGGCCAGGGGGCCCTACGAGCAGTACTTC. Its protein is CASSWARGPYEQYF.

The chain employs TRBV7-9 and TRBJ2-3; 9 nucleotides agree with TRBD2. The CDR3 has 17 residues. V shed 2 bases, J shed 1 base, and the junction held 7 bases outside the gene matches. CDR1 is SEHNR, CDR2 FQNEAQ, per germline (reference sequence). In DNA form, the CDR3 reads TGTGCCAGCAGCTTATTCGTGGCTAGCGGGGGCACAGATACGCAGTATTTT. It codes for CASSLFVASGGTDTQYF.

This chain joins TRBV5-1 and TRBJ2-1; possibly TRBD2 for D (5 bases). The germline gives CDR1 SGHRS, CDR2 YFSETQ. Between the trimmed V and J ends, which lost 2 bases and 6 bases, there was a span of 12 bases. The CDR3 runs 14 residues. The CDR3 is CASSLGLTPNEQFF. The DNA for the CDR3 is TGCGCCAGCAGCTTAGGACTCACTCCCAATGAGCAGTTCTTC.

This clone was seen just once. CDR3 loop: CASRDGQGARYGYTF. The CDR3 coding sequence is TGTGCCAGCAGGGATGGACAGGGGGCTCGCTATGGCTACACCTTC. The gene calls are TRBV2 and TRBJ1-2; 11 bases map to TRBD1. The CDR3 runs to 15 residues. Germline V gene lookup returns CDR1 SNHLY and CDR2 FYNNEI. Trimming at V came to 6 bases and at J to 4 bases, leaving 7 bases not matched to a gene.

The rearrangement joins TRBV5-1 to TRBJ2-1; the D gene could be TRBD1 or TRBD2 (5 bases each). The CDR3 covers 15 residues. Germline V gene sequence: CDR1 SGHRS, CDR2 YFSETQ. V lost 0 bases and J lost 9, with 16 bases in between. DNA for the CDR3: TGCGCCAGCAGCTTGGTCCCGGACGAGGGGATTGAGCAGTTCTTC. It codes for CASSLVPDEGIEQFF.

J is TRBJ2-5 and V is TRBV19; D gene uncertain. Per germline, CDR1 LNHDA and CDR2 SQIVND (reference sequence). The CDR3 extends over 13 amino acids. Between the trimmed V and J ends, which lost 3 bases and 1 base, there was a span of 6 bases. CDR3 DNA sequence: TGTGCCAGTAGTATGCAGATCCAAGAGACCCAGTACTTC. Translation: CASSMQIQETQYF.

The rearrangement uses TRBV11-3 and TRBJ2-2; D not resolved. The V end was cut by 2 bases, the J end by 6 bases, with 7 bases between. The CDR3 has 13 residues. The germline V gene encodes CDR1 SGHNT and CDR2 YENEEA. CDR3 residues: CASSLIRAGELFF. The CDR3 coding sequence is TGTGCCAGCAGCTTAATTCGGGCCGGGGAGCTGTTTTTT.

The chain has TRBV7-9 and TRBJ1-1; D gene uncertain. The CDR3 has 15 amino acids. In germline, CDR1 is SEHNR, CDR2 FQNEAQ (reference sequence). V lost 5 bases, J lost 0 bases, and 13 bases lay in between. CDR3 in amino acids: CASSPSNRMNTEAFF. In DNA, the CDR3 is TGTGCCAGCAGCCCCTCTAACAGAATGAACACTGAAGCTTTCTTT.

The chain has TRBV5-6 and TRBJ1-2; 7 bases align to TRBD1. V lost 6 bases to trimming and J lost 1 base; unmatched junction nucleotides: 15. This CDR3 has 17 amino acids. In germline, CDR1 is SGHDT, CDR2 YYEEEE. The CDR3 sequence: CASTLRLQGPNNYGYTF. DNA of the CDR3: TGTGCCAGCACTCTAAGGTTACAGGGGCCAAATAACTATGGCTACACCTTC.

This chain links TRBV5-4 with TRBJ2-1; TRBD2 aligns across 13 bases. This CDR3 spans 14 amino acids. The V and J ends lost 5 bases and 6 bases, in that order; junction bases with no gene match: 2. Germline CDR1 SGHNT, CDR2 YYREEE (reference sequence). For the CDR3, the DNA is TGTGCCAGCAGGGGACTAGCGGGAACCAATGAGCAGTTCTTC. This encodes CASRGLAGTNEQFF.

A single count supports this clone. This chain connects TRBV5-5 to TRBJ2-7; possibly TRBD1 for D (6 bases). CDR3 length equals 15 residues. The germline gives CDR1 SGHKS, CDR2 YYEKEE (reference sequence). V was pared by 2 bases and J by 3 bases, with 15 bases between. CDR3 loop: CASSLSGQLYYEQYF. In DNA form, the CDR3 reads TGTGCCAGCAGCTTATCGGGACAATTATACTACGAGCAGTACTTC. Variable domain in full (rest from reference TRBV5-5 and TRBJ2-7): DAGVTQSPTHLIKTRGQQVTLRCSPISGHKSVSWYQQVLGQGPQFIFQYYEKEERGRGNFPDRFSARQFPNYSSELNVNALLLGDSALYLCASSLSGQLYYEQYFGPGTRLTVT.

J is TRBJ2-1 and V is TRBV7-9, with D uncertain. The germline V gene encodes CDR1 SEHNR and CDR2 FQNEAQ (reference sequence). The V end lost 5 bases, the J end lost 3 bases, and 20 bases lay between the germline ends. The CDR3 runs 17 residues. CDR3 protein: CASSPQTRQGFYNEQFF. The CDR3 DNA follows: TGTGCCAGCAGCCCGCAGACCCGACAAGGATTCTACAATGAGCAGTTCTTC.

This chain links TRBV7-2 with TRBJ1-2; D is ambiguous. The CDR3 spans 14 residues. The V gene's germline CDR1 is SGHTA and CDR2 FQGNSA. V was shortened by 1 base and J by 3 bases, with 9 bases between the two germline ends. CDR3 region: CASSLVAADYGYTF. In nucleotides, the CDR3 is TGTGCCAGCAGCTTAGTCGCTGCGGACTATGGCTACACCTTC.

This clone occurred once. The chain links TRBV18 to TRBJ2-7, with 9 bases fitting TRBD2. The CDR3 covers 15 residues. Germline V lookup: CDR1 KGHSH, CDR2 LQKENI. V dropped 5 bases and J dropped 2; count of bases not matched to a gene: 7. CDR3 sequence: CASSDLAGVPYEQYF. DNA for the CDR3: TGTGCCAGCTCAGACTTAGCGGGAGTACCCTACGAGCAGTACTTC.

This clone was counted only a few times. This rearrangement joins TRBV6-6 to TRBJ1-6; D gene unclear. V was pared by 6 bases and J by 9 bases, with 12 bases between. Germline CDR1 is MNHNY and CDR2 is SVGAGI (reference sequence). The CDR3 has 13 residues. The CDR3 region has the DNA TGTGCCAGCAGCCCGATGTGGGGTTCACCCCTCCACTTT. This gives the protein CASSPMWGSPLHF.

This rearrangement joins TRBV12-5 to TRBJ1-1; weak D call: TRBD1 (6 bases). The CDR3 extends over 14 amino acids. V lost 2 bases and J 0 bases, leaving 7 bases between the germline ends. The germline gives CDR1 LGHNT, CDR2 FRNRAP. The CDR3 loop is CASGLPGVNTEAFF. For the CDR3, the DNA is TGTGCTAGTGGTTTGCCAGGGGTGAACACTGAAGCTTTCTTT. The full variable domain, its missing parts supplied by reference TRBV12-5 and TRBJ1-1, is DARVTQTPRHKVTEMGQEVTMRCQPILGHNTVFWYRQTMMQGLELLAYFRNRAPLDDSGMPKDRFSAEMPDATLATLKIQPSEPRDSAVYFCASGLPGVNTEAFFGQGTRLTVV.

The J gene is TRBJ2-1, the V gene TRBV18; 7 bases align to TRBD1. This CDR3 comprises 14 residues. Germline trimming cut 3 bases from V and 2 bases from J; bases unmatched to any gene: 1. The germline V gene encodes CDR1 KGHSH and CDR2 LQKENI. The CDR3 protein is CASSPGQTYNEQFF. The CDR3, as DNA: TGTGCCAGCTCACCGGGACAGACCTACAATGAGCAGTTCTTC.